The clone carrying this T cell receptor (beta chain) was counted between two and nine times. The sample is drawn from a study of T-cell reconstitution after alpha-beta-depleted transplantation in children. With 4 bases clipped from V and 2 bases from J, the junction kept 2 bases outside the gene matches. CDR3 length equals 12 residues. Germline CDR1 is DFQATT and CDR2 is SNEGSKA (reference sequence). Unique molecular identifiers were used in preparing the TCRbeta library. TCRdb itself ran the PCR reads through MiXCR, one entry per CDR3 protein. The data show hundreds of thousands of distinct CDR3 sequences, with approximately 30% seen just once and 2% to 3% held by the top ten.

J is TRBJ2-7 and V is TRBV20-1; 7 bases align to TRBD1. This clonotype was obtained from a human donor who donated a stem cell graft to a child with aplastic anemia. Here the sequenced sample was PBMCs from the stem cell graft donor, taken from the stem cell graft. CDR3 sequence reads: CSATGQTYEQYF. CDR3 DNA sequence: TGCAGTGCTACGGGACAGACCTACGAGCAGTACTTC.